Shown below are 26 T cell receptor beta chains from a single sample sequenced in a study of shared clonotypes between healthy human individuals (dated by TCRdb to 2020 to 2022). Library creation used the immunoSEQ multiplex PCR assay. As stored in TCRdb, this immuneACCESS dataset retains in-frame rearrangements with V and J assigned. A fraction of the clones does not appear; measured against another copy, unresolved V genes explain less than half of the discrepancy, and the remainder lacks a known reason. The sample table holds under 2.5 million clones, of which 85% to 95% were seen once. 0.3% to 0.4% of the sample rests with the top ten. Material: naive CD4+ T cells from PBMCs. The cell subset or site label, read with the paper, signifies: CD45RA+ positively selected. Receptors were obtained from a man aged 18 to 35 in good health. Some clones in this sample may be carry-over from other donors' samples.

This clone was observed a single time. The chain joins TRBV5-8 to TRBJ1-6, with a possible D match to TRBD1 (5 bases). V lost 2 bases and J lost 10, with 13 bases in between. The CDR3 sequence is 14 residues long. From germline, CDR1 is SGHTS and CDR2 YDEGEE. In DNA, the CDR3 is TGTGCCAGCAGCTTCGGAAGGGGAATATCACCCCTCCACTTT. Its translation is CASSFGRGISPLHF.

With regard to this clone: Other DNA sequences in the same sample also yield this CDR3. Here the CDR3 DNA reads TGCGCCAGCAGCTTGGCAGGGGGCGGCTATGGCTACACCTTC. Translation: CASSLAGGGYGYTF. The chain is built from TRBV5-1 and TRBJ1-2; 8 bases agree with TRBD1. V lost 0 bases and J lost 4; bases outside the gene matches: 2. This CDR3 contains 14 residues. CDR1 and CDR2 from the germline V gene are SGHRS and YFSETQ.

The chain combines TRBV6-5 with TRBJ1-1, with D tentatively TRBD1 (5 bases). Trimming removed 0 bases at V and 7 bases at J, with 9 bases between. CDR3 length: 13 amino acids. The V gene's germline CDR1 is MNHEY and CDR2 SVGAGI. CDR3 nucleotide sequence: TGTGCCAGCAGTTACTCGAAGGGGATTGAAGCTTTCTTT. Encoded protein: CASSYSKGIEAFF.

CDR3 sequence (DNA): TGCGCCAGCAGCCCCACCGGGGGACTAGCGGGAGTGGCCCAGTACTTC. Translated: CASSPTGGLAGVAQYF. The rearrangement links TRBV5-1 to TRBJ2-5; TRBD2 matches 14 bases. The CDR3 length is 16 residues. Germline V gene sequence: CDR1 SGHRS, CDR2 YFSETQ. The V and J ends lost 4 bases and 9 bases, in that order; junction bases with no gene match: 11.

This chain connects TRBV18 to TRBJ2-7; D ambiguous. Germline V gene data show CDR1 as KGHSH and CDR2 as LQKENI. CDR3 length: 14 residues. The V end lost 3 bases, the J end lost 2 bases, and 11 bases lay between the germline ends. The DNA of the CDR3 is TGTGCCAGCTCACCGGCGAGGCTGACCTACGAGCAGTACTTC. Amino acid sequence: CASSPARLTYEQYF.

This clone has just one count. The chain combines TRBV7-9 with TRBJ1-6; TRBD1 matches 8 bases. CDR1 and CDR2 (germline): SEHNR, FQNEAQ (reference sequence). The CDR3 runs to 14 residues. Trimming cost V 1 base and J 9 bases; bases outside gene matches: 2. CDR3 amino acids: CASSLDRGTSPLHF. The CDR3 DNA is TGTGCCAGCAGCTTAGACAGGGGGACTTCACCCCTCCACTTT.

This chain uses TRBV2 with TRBJ1-2, with TRBD1 identical over 9 bases. V lost 3 bases to trimming and J lost 4 bases; unmatched junction nucleotides: 3. There are 14 residues in the CDR3. Per the germline V gene, CDR1 is SNHLY and CDR2 is FYNNEI. CDR3 in DNA: TGTGCCAGCAGTGAGAACAGGGGGCTCTATGGCTACACCTTC. Its translation: CASSENRGLYGYTF.

The chain joins TRBV7-9 to TRBJ1-5; D is unresolved. The CDR3 is 16 residues long. With 1 base removed from V and 9 bases from J, the gap between germline ends came to 19 bases. CDR1 is SEHNR and CDR2 is FQNEAQ in the germline V gene (reference sequence). CDR3 loop: CASSLGRSQARGPQHF. The CDR3 DNA reads TGTGCCAGCAGCTTAGGGCGATCCCAGGCCCGTGGGCCCCAGCATTTT. The full variable domain, rest sourced from reference TRBV7-9 and TRBJ1-5, is DTGVSQNPRHKITKRGQNVTFRCDPISEHNRLYWYRQTLGQGPEFLTYFQNEAQLEKSRLLSDRFSAERPKGSFSTLEIQRTEQGDSAMYLCASSLGRSQARGPQHFGDGTRLSIL.

This chain's CDR3 is CASSDKTGGNEQFF. The CDR3 region has the DNA TGCGCCAGCAGCGATAAGACAGGCGGCAATGAGCAGTTCTTC. This chain joins TRBV5-1 and TRBJ2-1; possibly TRBD1 for D (6 bases). Trimming stripped 4 bases from V and 6 bases from J, with 14 bases between. CDR1 is SGHRS and CDR2 is YFSETQ in the germline V gene. This CDR3 is built from 14 residues.

Written as DNA, the CDR3 is TGTGCCAGTAGTTCCCACCCGGGACAGGACGTCTATGGCTACACCTTC. It translates to CASSSHPGQDVYGYTF. The chain combines TRBV19 with TRBJ1-2, with 8 positions matching TRBD1. Germline values: CDR1 LNHDA, CDR2 SQIVND (reference sequence). This CDR3 contains 16 residues. V was pared by 5 bases and J by 4 bases, with 12 bases of the junction left unmatched.

The genes are TRBV10-3 and TRBJ2-7, with D perhaps TRBD2 (6 bases). From germline, CDR1 is ENHRY and CDR2 SYGVKD. V dropped 9 bases and J dropped 3 bases, with 12 bases sitting between them. This CDR3 region has 12 residues. CDR3 amino acids: CAIAGTLYEQYF. The CDR3, as DNA: TGTGCCATAGCCGGGACTCTCTACGAGCAGTACTTC.

The rearrangement links TRBV5-1 to TRBJ2-1; 7 bases are shared with TRBD2. The CDR3 length is 15 residues. CDR1 is SGHRS and CDR2 is YFSETQ in the germline V gene. Unmatched junction bases numbered 6, after V lost 1 base and J lost 5 bases. This CDR3 is CASSLSISGNNEQFF. CDR3 coding DNA: TGCGCCAGCAGCTTGTCAATCAGCGGGAACAATGAGCAGTTCTTC. Variable domain in full (rest from reference TRBV5-1 and TRBJ2-1): KAGVTQTPRYLIKTRGQQVTLSCSPISGHRSVSWYQQTPGQGLQFLFEYFSETQRNKGNFPGRFSGRQFSNSRSEMNVSTLELGDSALYLCASSLSISGNNEQFFGPGTRLTVL.

V and J are TRBV6-1 and TRBJ2-7, with 7 bases identical to TRBD1. The CDR3 covers 14 residues. V shed 7 bases, J shed 2 bases, and the junction held 8 bases outside the gene matches. Germline-derived CDR1 and CDR2 are MNHNS and SASEGT. The CDR3, as DNA: TGTGCCAGCACCCCCGTGACAGGGACCTACGAGCAGTACTTC. It codes for CASTPVTGTYEQYF.

The chain recombines TRBV5-4 with TRBJ2-1; 8 positions match TRBD1. This CDR3 is 13 amino acids long. CDR1 SGHNT and CDR2 YYREEE come from the germline V gene (reference sequence). With V trimmed by 4 bases and J by 9 bases, 6 bases remained unmatched. CDR3 DNA sequence: TGTGCCAGCAGCCGACAGGGGACGGGTGAGCAGTTCTTC. Protein sequence: CASSRQGTGEQFF.

About this clone: This specimen includes other DNA sequences encoding the same CDR3. The gene calls are TRBV9 and TRBJ2-1, with D unclear. Trimming cost V 0 bases and J 0 bases, with 7 bases left between them. Germline CDR1 SGDLS, CDR2 YYNGEE. The CDR3 length is 15 residues. Here the CDR3 reads CASSVDVSSYNEQFF. DNA of the CDR3: TGTGCCAGCAGCGTAGACGTGAGCTCCTACAATGAGCAGTTCTTC.

The chain couples TRBV6-1 to TRBJ2-4, with 8 bases matching TRBD1. Germline assignment: CDR1 MNHNS and CDR2 SASEGT. The CDR3 loop spans 15 amino acids. V was pared by 4 bases and J by 8 bases, with 10 bases of the junction left unmatched. CDR3 in amino acids: CASSGAGGASDIQYF. The CDR3 nucleotides read TGTGCCAGCAGTGGGGCAGGGGGCGCTTCGGACATTCAGTACTTC.

The chain employs TRBV9 and TRBJ2-7; 7 positions agree with TRBD1. This CDR3 is 14 amino acids long. Germline V gives CDR1 SGDLS, CDR2 YYNGEE. Unmatched junction bases numbered 10, after V lost 3 bases and J lost 7 bases. The CDR3 DNA reads as TGTGCCAGCAGCGGACGGACAGGCTCGGGGGAGCAGTACTTC. It yields the protein CASSGRTGSGEQYF.

The chain recombines TRBV5-1 with TRBJ1-1; no definite D call. The CDR3 loop spans 14 amino acids. The V end was cut by 4 bases, the J end by 4 bases, with 14 bases between. Germline V CDR1 and CDR2: SGHRS, YFSETQ. CDR3 in amino acids: CASSLYGQGTEAFF. CDR3 nucleotide sequence: TGCGCCAGCAGCCTCTATGGCCAAGGCACTGAAGCTTTCTTT.

This clone was recorded many times. This sequence joins TRBV7-8 and TRBJ1-2, with D tentatively TRBD1 (5 bases). The germline V gene has CDR1 SGHVS and CDR2 FQNEAQ. This CDR3 has 15 amino acids. Trimming pared 1 base from V and 3 bases from J, leaving 12 bases between. The CDR3 DNA follows: TGTGCCAGCAGCTTAGGTTGGATAGGGGACTATGGCTACACCTTC. Translating gives CASSLGWIGDYGYTF.

This clone turned up a few times. V gene TRBV2 combines with J gene TRBJ1-1; TRBD1 matches 7 bases. V lost 0 bases, J lost 4 bases, and 8 bases stayed unmatched. This CDR3 contains 16 residues. Per germline, CDR1 SNHLY and CDR2 FYNNEI. The CDR3 is CASSEASRAGGTEAFF. CDR3 nucleotides: TGTGCCAGCAGTGAAGCTAGTCGTGCAGGGGGCACTGAAGCTTTCTTT.

The chain links TRBV5-1 to TRBJ2-7; no clear D gene. V lost 5 bases and J 7 bases, leaving 19 bases between the germline ends. The CDR3 totals 14 residues. Looked up from germline, CDR1 is SGHRS and CDR2 is YFSETQ. DNA of the CDR3: TGCGCCAGCAGAAGTGCTTTTGAAGGGTGGGAGCAGTACTTC. As protein: CASRSAFEGWEQYF. The whole variable domain, remainder taken from reference TRBV5-1 and TRBJ2-7, is KAGVTQTPRYLIKTRGQQVTLSCSPISGHRSVSWYQQTPGQGLQFLFEYFSETQRNKGNFPGRFSGRQFSNSRSEMNVSTLELGDSALYLCASRSAFEGWEQYFGPGTRLTVT.

Comment on this clone: Other DNA sequences in this sample translate to the same CDR3. The chain joins TRBV28 to TRBJ2-5; TRBD2 matches 14 bases. The junction had 7 bases not matched to a gene; V was cut back by 5 bases and J by 5 bases. The CDR3 loop spans 16 amino acids. Germline loops: CDR1 MDHEN, CDR2 SYDVKM. The CDR3 sequence: CASSPGLAGVRETQYF. DNA of the CDR3: TGTGCCAGCAGTCCGGGACTAGCGGGAGTACGGGAGACCCAGTACTTC.

The rearrangement joins TRBV5-1 to TRBJ2-4, with 12 bases fitting TRBD2. Germline assignment: CDR1 SGHRS and CDR2 YFSETQ. The trim removed 4 bases at V and 9 bases at J, leaving 11 bases unmatched. The CDR3 sequence is 16 residues long. In DNA form, the CDR3 reads TGCGCCAGCAGCGCACAGACTAGCGGGAGCGCTGGCATTCAGTACTTC. Translating it yields CASSAQTSGSAGIQYF.

The rearrangement links TRBV28 to TRBJ2-1; tentatively, D is TRBD1 (6 bases). CDR3 length: 19 residues. The V end lost 5 bases, the J end lost 8 bases, and 31 bases lay between the germline ends. The V gene's germline CDR1 is MDHEN and CDR2 SYDVKM. The CDR3 nucleotides read TGTGCCAGCAGTCCTCCCGCTTTGAAAGACCCTAAAAGGGGGTATGAGCAGTTCTTC. As protein: CASSPPALKDPKRGYEQFF.

CDR3 protein: CASRLPRGVTEAFF. The CDR3, as DNA: TGTGCCAGCAGACTCCCTAGAGGGGTCACTGAAGCTTTCTTT. V and J are TRBV28 and TRBJ1-1; D may be TRBD1 (5 bases). Germline CDR1 is MDHEN and CDR2 is SYDVKM. Between the trimmed V and J ends, which lost 6 bases and 4 bases, there was a span of 15 bases. CDR3 size: 14 residues.

On this clone itself: Within the sample, other DNA sequences also encode this same CDR3. The chain carries TRBV19 and TRBJ1-5, with unresolved D. Germline values: CDR1 LNHDA, CDR2 SQIVND (reference sequence). With 3 bases removed from V and 0 bases from J, the gap between germline ends came to 9 bases. CDR3 length equals 15 residues. The CDR3 loop is CASSIGGYSNQPQHF. The CDR3 DNA sequence: TGTGCCAGTAGTATCGGCGGGTATAGCAATCAGCCCCAGCATTTT. The full variable domain, its missing parts supplied by reference TRBV19 and TRBJ1-5, is DGGITQSPKYLFRKEGQNVTLSCEQNLNHDAMYWYRQDPGQGLRLIYYSQIVNDFQKGDIAEGYSVSREKKESFPLTVTSAQKNPTAFYLCASSIGGYSNQPQHFGDGTRLSIL.